These 30 T cell receptor beta chains came from one sample sequenced in a study of shared clonotypes between healthy human individuals. Assay: immunoSEQ multiplex PCR; the TCRdb copy retains only in-frame clones and omits some. The sample holds roughly 2.6 million clones, over 85% seen once. The sample taken for sequencing was naive CD4+ T cells sorted from blood. Described subset: CD45RA+ positively selected. These receptor sequences come from a man aged 18 to 35 in good health.

The rearrangement joins TRBV18 to TRBJ2-3, with a possible D match to TRBD2 (5 bases). The CDR3 runs 17 residues. Germline CDR1 is KGHSH and CDR2 is LQKENI. Trimming took off 3 bases at V and 0 bases at J, with 16 bases between the two ends. Here the CDR3 reads CASSPPLSGTSTDTQYF. Written as DNA, the CDR3 is TGTGCCAGCTCACCCCCTCTCAGCGGAACTAGCACAGATACGCAGTATTTT.

The rearrangement uses TRBV7-9 and TRBJ2-7; D is tentatively TRBD1 or TRBD2 (6 bases each). V lost 2 bases and J lost 5, with 16 bases in between. Germline V gene lookup returns CDR1 SEHNR and CDR2 FQNEAQ (reference sequence). The CDR3 is made up of 15 amino acids. The CDR3 DNA reads as TGTGCCAGCAGCTTAAATACGGGGGCTCGGGACGAGCAGTACTTC. Protein product: CASSLNTGARDEQYF.

The chain couples TRBV20-1 to TRBJ2-1, with unresolved D. V was trimmed by 6 bases and J by 9 bases, leaving 12 bases between them. CDR3 length: 11 residues. Germline loops: CDR1 DFQATT, CDR2 SNEGSKA (reference sequence). In nucleotides, the CDR3 is TGCAGTGCCATCCCTTGGGGTGAGCAGTTCTTC. It specifies CSAIPWGEQFF.

The rearrangement links TRBV5-1 to TRBJ1-3; no clear D. V lost 3 bases, J lost 2 bases, and 18 bases lay in between. Germline V gene lookup returns CDR1 SGHRS and CDR2 YFSETQ. The CDR3 runs to 17 residues. CDR3 region: CASSSLTGAATGNTIYF. In nucleotides, the CDR3 is TGCGCCAGCAGCTCCCTAACCGGAGCGGCTACTGGAAACACCATATATTTT.

The V and J genes are TRBV6-5 and TRBJ2-3; D is perhaps TRBD2 (6 bases). The CDR3 has 15 amino acids. Trimming cost V 6 bases and J 4 bases, with 17 bases left between them. Germline V CDR1 and CDR2: MNHEY, SVGAGI. The CDR3 bases are TGTGCCAGCAGGGGAGCCGGGCTAGCGTCAGATACGCAGTATTTT. It specifies CASRGAGLASDTQYF.

Only one count was recorded for this clone. The identical CDR3 is also encoded by other nucleotide sequences in the sample. The rearrangement links TRBV28 to TRBJ1-2; maybe TRBD1 (6 bases). CDR3 length: 12 residues. V was shortened by 4 bases and J by 8 bases, with 11 bases between the two germline ends. In germline, CDR1 is MDHEN, CDR2 SYDVKM. The DNA of the CDR3 is TGTGCCAGCAGTTCTCAGGGGCTGGGCTACACCTTC. The encoded protein is CASSSQGLGYTF.

This sequence joins TRBV4-1 and TRBJ2-6; D might be TRBD1 or TRBD2, each matching 6 bases. Germline V CDR1 and CDR2: MGHRA, YSYEKL. Trimming took off 0 bases at V and 4 bases at J, with 16 bases between the two ends. CDR3 length: 18 residues. This CDR3 reads CASSQEGGTYTGANVLTF. The CDR3 DNA sequence: TGCGCCAGCAGCCAAGAAGGAGGGACATACACAGGGGCCAACGTCCTGACTTTC.

The chain is built from TRBV18 and TRBJ2-5; 7 nucleotides agree with TRBD1. The DNA end is a closer match to TRBJ2-7, so the J assignment may be wrong. The germline gives CDR1 KGHSH, CDR2 LQKENI. There are 13 residues in the CDR3. CDR3 region: CASSTGQNYEQYF. The CDR3 bases are TGTGCCAGCTCAACGGGACAGAACTACGAGCAGTACTTC.

Regarding this clone: Different DNA sequences within this sample yield the same CDR3. The CDR3 nucleotides are TGTGCCAGCAGTCCCCGGACAGGGAATTCACCCCTCCACTTT. Protein: CASSPRTGNSPLHF. The rearrangement joins TRBV2 to TRBJ1-6; 8 bases line up with TRBD1. Losses at the gene ends were 5 bases for V and 7 bases for J; bases not matched to a gene: 4. CDR3 size: 14 residues. Per the germline V gene, CDR1 is SNHLY and CDR2 is FYNNEI.

The gene calls are TRBV28 and TRBJ1-2; D is perhaps TRBD1 (5 bases). V gave up 5 bases and J gave up 2 bases, with 12 bases separating them. CDR3 length: 14 amino acids. Germline loops: CDR1 MDHEN, CDR2 SYDVKM. CDR3 DNA: TGTGCCAGCAGTCAGAGCAGGGCGAACTATGGCTACACCTTC. This sequence encodes CASSQSRANYGYTF.

The V call is TRBV7-3, the J call TRBJ2-3; no clear D. This CDR3 has 17 amino acids. V was shortened by 1 base and J by 6 bases, with 20 bases between the two germline ends. The germline V gene encodes CDR1 SGHTA and CDR2 FQGTGA. The DNA of the CDR3 is TGTGCCAGCAGCTTAAGTCCCGGGCCTTGGGGTGTGGATACGCAGTATTTT. Protein product: CASSLSPGPWGVDTQYF.

The chain couples TRBV7-3 to TRBJ2-2; TRBD1 matches 8 bases. This CDR3 region has 16 residues. The V gene's germline CDR1 is SGHTA and CDR2 FQGTGA. With V trimmed by 5 bases and J by 1 base, 6 bases remained unmatched. The DNA for the CDR3 is TGTGCCAGCAGCCCGCGGACAGGGAAGAACACCGGGGAGCTGTTTTTT. Translation gives CASSPRTGKNTGELFF.

The chain couples TRBV6-5 to TRBJ1-3; D is unclear. Germline lookup yields CDR1 MNHEY and CDR2 SVGAGI. The V gene lost 2 bases and the J gene lost 0 bases, with 8 bases spanning the gap. The CDR3 totals 15 residues. The CDR3 DNA follows: TGTGCCAGCAGTTACCCTTCCGACTCTGGAAACACCATATATTTT. Translation: CASSYPSDSGNTIYF.

The rearrangement uses TRBV5-1 and TRBJ2-5; tentative D call: TRBD1 (6 bases). Germline CDR1 SGHRS, CDR2 YFSETQ. V lost 0 bases and J 3 bases, leaving 12 bases between the germline ends. This CDR3 has 15 residues. The CDR3 loop is CASSLVLGDKETQYF. The DNA for the CDR3 is TGCGCCAGCAGCTTGGTTCTGGGGGACAAAGAGACCCAGTACTTC.

V is TRBV6-5 and J is TRBJ2-7, with D possibly being TRBD1 (5 bases). The germline CDR1 and CDR2 sequences are MNHEY and SVGAGI. The CDR3 has 15 amino acids. V was pared by 6 bases and J by 2 bases, with 17 bases between. The CDR3 nucleotides are TGTGCCAGCAGCCCGGGTGGCAGGGCTACCTACGAGCAGTACTTC. Amino acid sequence: CASSPGGRATYEQYF.

J is TRBJ2-3 and V is TRBV6-1; perhaps D is TRBD1 or TRBD2 (5 bases each). Per the germline V gene, CDR1 is MNHNS and CDR2 is SASEGT. Trimming took off 6 bases at V and 7 bases at J, with 11 bases between the two ends. The CDR3 has 12 residues. In nucleotides, the CDR3 is TGTGCCAGCAGGGGGACCCGCAATACGCAGTATTTT. Its protein is CASRGTRNTQYF.

Only a few counts were recorded for this clone. The CDR3 loop reads CASSPIGGPNYGYTF. CDR3 DNA: TGTGCCAGCTCACCGATTGGGGGGCCTAACTATGGCTACACCTTC. This chain connects TRBV18 to TRBJ1-2; D is possibly TRBD1 (6 bases). Germline CDR1 KGHSH, CDR2 LQKENI. CDR3 length: 15 residues. V dropped 3 bases and J dropped 0 bases, with 11 bases sitting between them.

The rearrangement uses TRBV10-3 and TRBJ1-2, with D tentatively TRBD1 (6 bases). The CDR3 is made up of 13 amino acids. Germline CDR1 reads ENHRY; CDR2 reads SYGVKD. V gave up 3 bases and J gave up 7 bases, with 12 bases separating them. The chain's CDR3 is CAISDWGASGYTF. The CDR3, as DNA: TGTGCCATCAGTGATTGGGGGGCGAGTGGCTACACCTTC.

This clone was seen a single time. The CDR3 region is CASSVGNGQGSEQYF. The CDR3 nucleotides are TGTGCCAGCAGCGTAGGAAATGGACAGGGGTCCGAGCAGTACTTC. The V and J genes are TRBV9 and TRBJ2-7; TRBD1 aligns across 9 bases. The germline V gene encodes CDR1 SGDLS and CDR2 YYNGEE. Germline trimming cut 0 bases from V and 6 bases from J; bases unmatched to any gene: 7. The CDR3 extends over 15 amino acids.

DNA of the CDR3: TGTGCCAGCAGTGGTAATACAGGGGGCGTGAGCAATCAGCCCCAGCATTTT. It yields the protein CASSGNTGGVSNQPQHF. This chain links TRBV6-1 with TRBJ1-5; TRBD1 aligns across 9 bases. This CDR3 spans 17 amino acids. Germline trimming cut 4 bases from V and 1 base from J; bases unmatched to any gene: 8. The V gene's germline CDR1 is MNHNS and CDR2 SASEGT.

The J gene is TRBJ2-1, the V gene TRBV5-1; TRBD1 might be the D (5 bases). There are 15 residues in the CDR3. Germline CDR1 SGHRS, CDR2 YFSETQ. The V end lost 4 bases, the J end lost 0 bases, and 11 bases lay between the germline ends. The CDR3 DNA sequence: TGCGCCAGCAGCAGATCAGGGTTCTCCTACAATGAGCAGTTCTTC. Its protein product is CASSRSGFSYNEQFF.

The V call is TRBV7-6, the J call TRBJ2-1; 14 nucleotides match TRBD2. The germline gives CDR1 SGHVS, CDR2 FNYEAQ. The CDR3 length is 14 residues. The J segment lost 13 bases and the V segment lost 5 bases, leaving 7 bases of the junction unmatched. The CDR3 loop reads CASSLTSGGVRQFF. CDR3 coding DNA: TGTGCCAGCAGCCTGACTAGCGGGGGGGTGCGACAGTTCTTC.

The chain recombines TRBV10-3 with TRBJ2-2; 8 bases map to TRBD1. Losses at the gene ends were 6 bases for V and 3 bases for J; bases not matched to a gene: 3. The CDR3 sequence is 14 residues long. Germline V CDR1 and CDR2: ENHRY, SYGVKD. The CDR3 region has the DNA TGTGCCATCAGGGACAGGGTCCACACCGGGGAGCTGTTTTTT. It specifies CAIRDRVHTGELFF.

The CDR3 coding sequence is TGCAGTGCTATGAGCGGCTACGAGCAGTACTTC. Amino acids: CSAMSGYEQYF. The chain couples TRBV20-1 to TRBJ2-7; D may be TRBD2 (5 bases). Germline V gene lookup returns CDR1 DFQATT and CDR2 SNEGSKA (reference sequence). Trimming left V 4 bases short and J 3 bases short, with 7 bases between. The CDR3 contains 11 residues.

This sequence joins TRBV5-1 and TRBJ1-1; weak D call: TRBD1 (6 bases). Trimming stripped 3 bases from V and 7 bases from J, with 16 bases between. Germline V CDR1 and CDR2: SGHRS, YFSETQ. CDR3 length: 14 amino acids. In nucleotides, the CDR3 is TGCGCCAGCAGCTGGACTACCGGGACATATGAAGCTTTCTTT. It yields the protein CASSWTTGTYEAFF. Together with reference TRBV5-1 and TRBJ1-1, the CDR3 gives the full variable domain: KAGVTQTPRYLIKTRGQQVTLSCSPISGHRSVSWYQQTPGQGLQFLFEYFSETQRNKGNFPGRFSGRQFSNSRSEMNVSTLELGDSALYLCASSWTTGTYEAFFGQGTRLTVV.

CDR3 sequence reads: CAIGTGENYGYTF. In nucleotides, the CDR3 is TGTGCCATCGGGACAGGGGAGAACTATGGCTACACCTTC. This chain connects TRBV10-3 to TRBJ1-2; TRBD1 matches at 10 bases. This CDR3 has 13 residues. V shed 8 bases and J 2 bases; nucleotides not matched to a gene: 2. In germline, CDR1 is ENHRY, CDR2 SYGVKD.

In the case of this clone: Other nucleotide sequences from this sample produce the same CDR3. The chain uses TRBV5-1 and TRBJ1-5; the match to TRBD1 covers 9 bases. The CDR3 loop spans 14 amino acids. V trimming: 5 bases; J trimming: 4 bases; junction bases outside the gene matches: 4. Germline CDR1 SGHRS, CDR2 YFSETQ. The CDR3 DNA follows: TGCGCCAGCAGTCTGACAGGGGGGAATCAGCCCCAGCATTTT. Its protein product is CASSLTGGNQPQHF.

This sequence joins TRBV19 and TRBJ1-4; 7 bases are a match to TRBD1. This CDR3 is 15 amino acids long. The V and J ends lost 3 bases and 6 bases, in that order; junction bases with no gene match: 7. Looked up from germline, CDR1 is LNHDA and CDR2 is SQIVND (reference sequence). CDR3: CASSIRQGGHEKLFF. CDR3 nucleotides: TGTGCCAGTAGTATCCGACAGGGTGGTCATGAAAAACTGTTTTTT.

The genes are TRBV10-1 and TRBJ2-6, with unresolved D. Germline V gene lookup returns CDR1 WNHNN and CDR2 SYGVQD (reference sequence). CDR3 length: 15 residues. The germline V and J ends were trimmed by 2 bases and 2 bases, with 7 bases remaining between them. The CDR3 loop reads CASSEGYAGANVLTF. CDR3 sequence (DNA): TGCGCCAGCAGTGAGGGGTACGCTGGGGCCAACGTCCTGACTTTC.

This clone was picked up a small number of times. The J gene is TRBJ2-3, the V gene TRBV6-5; D tentatively reads TRBD1 or TRBD2 (6 bases each). The CDR3 totals 14 residues. The V and J ends lost 8 bases and 1 base respectively, with 13 bases between them. Germline values: CDR1 MNHEY, CDR2 SVGAGI. The CDR3 sequence is CASCAGGGTDTQYF. CDR3 bases: TGTGCCAGCTGTGCCGGGGGCGGCACAGATACGCAGTATTTT.